Listed here are 25 T cell receptor beta chains from one sample, sequenced in a study of blood T cell repertoires in COVID-19. TCRdb's table, derived via immunoSEQ multiplex PCR, lists solely in-frame clones and lacks some. Of 45,000 or so clones listed, 85% to 90% are singletons. Sequencing input: peripheral blood. The receptors derive from a man aged 80 or over with acute or convalescent COVID-19.

This clone was counted once. The chain links TRBV5-1 to TRBJ1-1; D may be TRBD1 (6 bases). V dropped 0 bases and J dropped 0 bases, with 9 bases sitting between them. The CDR3 covers 15 residues. CDR1 and CDR2 from the germline V gene are SGHRS and YFSETQ. The CDR3 nucleotides read TGCGCCAGCAGCTTGGAGGGACACCTGAACACTGAAGCTTTCTTT. Protein: CASSLEGHLNTEAFF.

The genes are TRBV10-2 and TRBJ1-1; the match to TRBD1 covers 10 bases. The CDR3 is 17 amino acids. CDR1 is WSHSY and CDR2 is SAAADI in the germline V gene. Trimming cost V 8 bases and J 4 bases; bases outside gene matches: 16. The CDR3 reads CASGGPWDRGSGTEAFF. CDR3 nucleotide sequence: TGCGCCAGCGGTGGACCGTGGGACAGGGGATCAGGCACTGAAGCTTTCTTT.

This chain uses TRBV9 with TRBJ2-7, with D possibly matching TRBD2 (5 bases). This CDR3 contains 14 residues. Germline CDR1 SGDLS, CDR2 YYNGEE. V dropped 0 bases and J dropped 5 bases, with 12 bases sitting between them. The CDR3 sequence: CASSVVSGSHEQYF. CDR3 bases: TGTGCCAGCAGCGTAGTGAGTGGGAGCCACGAGCAGTACTTC. The full variable domain, rest sourced from reference TRBV9 and TRBJ2-7, is DSGVTQTPKHLITATGQRVTLRCSPRSGDLSVYWYQQSLDQGLQFLIQYYNGEERAKGNILERFSAQQFPDLHSELNLSSLELGDSALYFCASSVVSGSHEQYFGPGTRLTVT.

The rearrangement links TRBV5-1 to TRBJ2-7, with 9 bases lining up with TRBD1. This CDR3 has 13 residues. Germline CDR1 is SGHRS and CDR2 is YFSETQ. Trimming cost V 4 bases and J 5 bases; bases outside gene matches: 4. The DNA for the CDR3 is TGCGCCAGCAGCCCCTGGACAGGGGACGAGCAGTACTTC. This sequence encodes CASSPWTGDEQYF.

The chain couples TRBV19 to TRBJ1-5; weak D call: TRBD1 (6 bases). In germline, CDR1 is LNHDA, CDR2 SQIVND (reference sequence). This CDR3 has 13 amino acids. Deletions cut 5 bases from V and 4 bases from J, with 9 bases between. CDR3 sequence reads: CASSLDRNQPQHF. CDR3 DNA: TGTGCCAGTAGTCTTGACAGGAATCAGCCCCAGCATTTT.

This clone was seen a single time. J is TRBJ1-2 and V is TRBV5-1; 12 bases map to TRBD1. The CDR3 extends over 17 amino acids. From germline, CDR1 is SGHRS and CDR2 YFSETQ. J gave up 4 bases and V 0 bases, and 7 bases lay outside the gene matches. The CDR3 DNA sequence: TGCGCCAGCAGCTTGGCCTTGGGACAGGGGGCCAGCTATGGCTACACCTTC. Translating gives CASSLALGQGASYGYTF. Drawing the rest from reference TRBV5-1 and TRBJ1-2, the complete variable domain is KAGVTQTPRYLIKTRGQQVTLSCSPISGHRSVSWYQQTPGQGLQFLFEYFSETQRNKGNFPGRFSGRQFSNSRSEMNVSTLELGDSALYLCASSLALGQGASYGYTFGSGTRLTVV.

This chain uses TRBV5-1 with TRBJ1-6, with 8 bases identical to TRBD1. The germline V gene has CDR1 SGHRS and CDR2 YFSETQ. After removal of 4 bases from V and 8 bases from J, the junction contained 5 bases not matched to a gene. This CDR3 has 14 amino acids. As DNA, the CDR3 is TGCGCCAGCAGCCCAGGACAGGGAGATTCACCCCTCCACTTT. The encoded protein is CASSPGQGDSPLHF.

This rearrangement joins TRBV24-1 to TRBJ1-4; maybe TRBD1 (6 bases). V gave up 4 bases and J gave up 5 bases, with 7 bases separating them. Germline loops: CDR1 KGHDR, CDR2 SFDVKD. The CDR3 spans 13 residues. Here the CDR3 DNA reads TGTGCCACCAGTGAGACAGGCAATGAAAAACTGTTTTTT. Amino acids: CATSETGNEKLFF.

The rearrangement joins TRBV10-1 to TRBJ1-2; D might be TRBD1 (6 bases). V lost 4 bases and J lost 2, with 8 bases in between. The germline CDR1 and CDR2 sequences are WNHNN and SYGVQD (reference sequence). The length of the CDR3 is 13 residues. The CDR3 loop is CASSGGQNYGYTF. DNA of the CDR3: TGCGCCAGCAGTGGTGGACAGAACTATGGCTACACCTTC.

The rearrangement joins TRBV10-3 to TRBJ2-3; 7 nucleotides match TRBD1. The CDR3 contains 16 residues. The V gene end was trimmed by 4 bases and the J gene end by 2 bases; junction bases not matched to a gene: 9. Germline loops: CDR1 ENHRY, CDR2 SYGVKD. CDR3 residues: CAISGRTGTFTDTQYF. The CDR3 DNA sequence: TGTGCCATCAGTGGACGGACAGGAACCTTCACAGATACGCAGTATTTT.

The chain recombines TRBV7-8 with TRBJ2-1; a weak D match, TRBD2 (6 bases). Germline values: CDR1 SGHVS, CDR2 FQNEAQ. The CDR3 has 15 amino acids. With 3 bases removed from V and 9 bases from J, the gap between germline ends came to 18 bases. The CDR3 here is CASSLGLPSVREQFF. CDR3 coding DNA: TGTGCCAGCAGCTTGGGACTCCCCTCCGTGCGTGAGCAGTTCTTC.

The rearrangement links TRBV6-5 to TRBJ1-5; D is unclear. Germline-derived CDR1 and CDR2 are MNHEY and SVGAGI. V dropped 7 bases and J dropped 4 bases, with 11 bases sitting between them. The CDR3 consists of 13 residues. The CDR3 nucleotides read TGTGCCAGCACCAGGATGCAGAATCAGCCCCAGCATTTT. Residues: CASTRMQNQPQHF.

The chain carries TRBV18 and TRBJ1-5; the match to TRBD1 covers 10 bases. CDR3 length: 16 amino acids. Germline values: CDR1 KGHSH, CDR2 LQKENI. V lost 6 bases to trimming and J lost 6 bases; unmatched junction nucleotides: 11. The CDR3 loop is CASSLDRGQMGQPQHF. In DNA form, the CDR3 reads TGTGCCAGCTCTCTTGACAGGGGGCAGATGGGTCAGCCCCAGCATTTT.

This chain links TRBV2 with TRBJ1-2, with 8 bases aligning to TRBD1. Germline-derived CDR1 and CDR2 are SNHLY and FYNNEI. Trimming took 2 bases from V and 8 from J; bases not matched to a gene: 13. The CDR3 extends over 16 amino acids. In nucleotides, the CDR3 is TGTGCCAGCAGTGAATCCCCGAGGGACAGGCTCGGAGGCTACACCTTC. Translation: CASSESPRDRLGGYTF.

The chain carries TRBV12-3 or TRBV12-4 and TRBJ1-4, with D maybe TRBD1 (5 bases). The length of the CDR3 is 13 residues. V was shortened by 5 bases and J by 5 bases, with 9 bases between the two germline ends. CDR3 sequence (DNA): TGTGCCAGCAGTAGGAGACAGAATGAAAAACTGTTTTTT. This sequence encodes CASSRRQNEKLFF.

This clone came up once. This sequence joins TRBV5-1 and TRBJ2-5, with 9 bases fitting TRBD1. Trimming took 2 bases from V and 4 from J; bases not matched to a gene: 3. Germline V lookup: CDR1 SGHRS, CDR2 YFSETQ. This CDR3 region has 14 residues. The CDR3 loop is CASSFQTGGETQYF. The CDR3 DNA reads TGCGCCAGCAGCTTCCAGACAGGGGGAGAGACCCAGTACTTC. The whole variable domain, remainder taken from reference TRBV5-1 and TRBJ2-5, is KAGVTQTPRYLIKTRGQQVTLSCSPISGHRSVSWYQQTPGQGLQFLFEYFSETQRNKGNFPGRFSGRQFSNSRSEMNVSTLELGDSALYLCASSFQTGGETQYFGPGTRLLVL.

DNA for the CDR3: TGTGCCAGCAGCTTAATCCTCCGGGGGGCGAGCACAGATACGCAGTATTTT. This encodes CASSLILRGASTDTQYF. The rearrangement links TRBV7-2 to TRBJ2-3, with D perhaps matching TRBD2 (7 bases). V was shortened by 2 bases and J by 0 bases, with 15 bases between the two germline ends. The CDR3 runs to 17 residues. Germline V lookup: CDR1 SGHTA, CDR2 FQGNSA.

V is TRBV5-4 and J is TRBJ1-2; 9 nucleotides agree with TRBD1. The CDR3 is made up of 16 amino acids. After removal of 1 base from V and 4 bases from J, the junction contained 8 bases not matched to a gene. Germline assignment: CDR1 SGHNT and CDR2 YYREEE (reference sequence). In DNA form, the CDR3 reads TGTGCCAGCAGCTTGTCAGGGGACAGGGCGGCCTATGGCTACACCTTC. Translated: CASSLSGDRAAYGYTF.

The chain combines TRBV9 with TRBJ2-2, with a tentative D call TRBD1 (5 bases). CDR3 length: 14 amino acids. The V gene's germline CDR1 is SGDLS and CDR2 YYNGEE. The V end lost 3 bases, the J end lost 2 bases, and 8 bases lay between the germline ends. CDR3 DNA sequence: TGTGCCAGCAGCGGACAGTTCAACACCGGGGAGCTGTTTTTT. This gives the protein CASSGQFNTGELFF.

The chain is built from TRBV2 and TRBJ1-1, with D unresolved. The V and J ends lost 8 bases and 1 base respectively, with 11 bases between them. The CDR3 is 13 residues long. Germline lookup yields CDR1 SNHLY and CDR2 FYNNEI. The CDR3 loop reads CASRRTENTEAFF. Written as DNA, the CDR3 is TGTGCCAGCCGGCGAACAGAGAACACTGAAGCTTTCTTT.

This rearrangement joins TRBV9 to TRBJ1-1, with TRBD1 as a possible D gene (6 bases). The V gene's germline CDR1 is SGDLS and CDR2 YYNGEE. The length of the CDR3 is 15 residues. The V gene lost 4 bases and the J gene lost 5 bases, with 18 bases spanning the gap. CDR3 protein: CASSPQGGGQTEAFF. In DNA form, the CDR3 reads TGTGCCAGCAGCCCCCAAGGCGGGGGCCAGACTGAAGCTTTCTTT.

This chain joins TRBV5-5 and TRBJ1-4; no clear D gene. Trimming stripped 1 base from V and 2 bases from J, with 6 bases between. The germline V gene has CDR1 SGHKS and CDR2 YYEKEE (reference sequence). CDR3 length: 14 residues. CDR3 protein: CASSLSATNEKLFF. The CDR3 nucleotides read TGTGCCAGCAGCTTGAGTGCGACTAATGAAAAACTGTTTTTT. Combining the CDR3 with reference TRBV5-5 and TRBJ1-4 gives the whole variable domain DAGVTQSPTHLIKTRGQQVTLRCSPISGHKSVSWYQQVLGQGPQFIFQYYEKEERGRGNFPDRFSARQFPNYSSELNVNALLLGDSALYLCASSLSATNEKLFFGSGTQLSVL.

This chain uses TRBV19 with TRBJ1-4, with D unresolved. From germline, CDR1 is LNHDA and CDR2 SQIVND (reference sequence). This CDR3 is 17 amino acids long. Trimming left V 9 bases short and J 0 bases short, with 20 bases between. This CDR3 reads CASRAPGIPSTNEKLFF. The CDR3 DNA sequence: TGTGCCAGCCGCGCTCCAGGTATCCCTTCAACTAATGAAAAACTGTTTTTT. Complete variable domain (other parts from reference TRBV19 and TRBJ1-4): DGGITQSPKYLFRKEGQNVTLSCEQNLNHDAMYWYRQDPGQGLRLIYYSQIVNDFQKGDIAEGYSVSREKKESFPLTVTSAQKNPTAFYLCASRAPGIPSTNEKLFFGSGTQLSVL.

This clone was seen a few times. The rearrangement uses TRBV6-5 and TRBJ1-2, with TRBD1 matching 10 bases. The CDR3 loop spans 14 amino acids. Losses at the gene ends were 2 bases for V and 4 bases for J; bases not matched to a gene: 1. Germline V gives CDR1 MNHEY, CDR2 SVGAGI. The CDR3 bases are TGTGCCAGCAGTTACGGACAGGGGGGCTATGGCTACACCTTC. Protein product: CASSYGQGGYGYTF.

The V and J genes are TRBV24-1 and TRBJ2-5; 11 bases match TRBD1. After removal of 6 bases from V and 5 bases from J, the junction contained 7 bases not matched to a gene. CDR3 length: 15 residues. Germline V CDR1 and CDR2: KGHDR, SFDVKD. The CDR3 loop reads CATSNRDRGEETQYF. The DNA of the CDR3 is TGTGCCACCAGTAACCGGGACAGGGGGGAGGAGACCCAGTACTTC.